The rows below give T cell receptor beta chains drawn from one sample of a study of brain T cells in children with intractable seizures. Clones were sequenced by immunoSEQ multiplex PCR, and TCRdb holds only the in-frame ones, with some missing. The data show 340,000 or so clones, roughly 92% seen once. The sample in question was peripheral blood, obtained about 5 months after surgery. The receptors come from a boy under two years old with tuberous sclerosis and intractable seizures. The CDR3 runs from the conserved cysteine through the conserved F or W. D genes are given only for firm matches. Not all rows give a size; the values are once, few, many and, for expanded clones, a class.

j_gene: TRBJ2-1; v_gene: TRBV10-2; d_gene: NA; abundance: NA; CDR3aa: CASQETSYNEQFF; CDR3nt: TGCGCCAGCCAGGAGACATCCTACAATGAGCAGTTCTTC
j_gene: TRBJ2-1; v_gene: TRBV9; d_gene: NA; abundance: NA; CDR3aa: CASSVDRSPTSYNEQFF; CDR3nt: TGTGCCAGCAGCGTAGACCGGTCCCCTACTTCCTACAATGAGCAGTTCTTC
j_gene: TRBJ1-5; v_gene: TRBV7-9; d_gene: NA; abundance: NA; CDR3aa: CASSSSAEAQHF; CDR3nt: TGTGCCAGCAGCTCATCGGCAGAAGCCCAGCATTTT
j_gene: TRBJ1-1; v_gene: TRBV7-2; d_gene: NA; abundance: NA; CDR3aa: CASSDQVGWGTEAFF; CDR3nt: TGTGCCAGCAGCGATCAAGTCGGTTGGGGCACTGAAGCTTTCTTT
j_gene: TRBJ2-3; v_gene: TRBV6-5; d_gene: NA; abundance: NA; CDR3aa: CASTTGSSTDTQYF; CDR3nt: TGTGCCAGCACCACGGGCTCATCCACAGATACGCAGTATTTT
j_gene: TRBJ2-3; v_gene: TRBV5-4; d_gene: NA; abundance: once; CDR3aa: CASSPLRVVSGTDTQYF; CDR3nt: TGTGCCAGCAGCCCCCTCCGGGTTGTTTCTGGCACAGATACGCAGTATTTT
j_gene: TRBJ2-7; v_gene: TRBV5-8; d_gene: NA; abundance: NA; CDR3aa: CASRVGWGYEQYF; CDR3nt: TGTGCCAGCAGAGTCGGGTGGGGGTACGAGCAGTACTTC
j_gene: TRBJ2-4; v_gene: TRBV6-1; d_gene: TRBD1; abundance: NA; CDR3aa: CASSESPWGSGTGLSLAKNIQYF; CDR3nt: TGTGCCAGCAGTGAATCTCCTTGGGGATCCGGGACAGGGCTATCACTAGCCAAAAACATTCAGTACTTC
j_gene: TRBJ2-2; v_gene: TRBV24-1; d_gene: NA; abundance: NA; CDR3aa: CASSGPANTGELFF; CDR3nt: TGTGCCAGCAGCGGTCCTGCGAACACCGGGGAGCTGTTTTTT
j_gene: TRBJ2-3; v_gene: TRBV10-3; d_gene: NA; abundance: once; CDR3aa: CAISESAGGTDTQYF; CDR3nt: TGTGCCATCAGTGAGTCGGCAGGAGGCACAGATACGCAGTATTTT
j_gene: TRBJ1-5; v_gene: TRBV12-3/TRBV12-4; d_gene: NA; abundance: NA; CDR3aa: CASRRDLRQPQHF; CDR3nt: TGTGCCAGCAGGAGGGACCTACGGCAGCCCCAGCATTTT
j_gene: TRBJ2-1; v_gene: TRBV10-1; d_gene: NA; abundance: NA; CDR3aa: CASSDGLATLPYNEQFF; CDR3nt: TGCGCCAGCAGTGACGGGCTAGCTACTCTTCCCTACAATGAGCAGTTCTTC
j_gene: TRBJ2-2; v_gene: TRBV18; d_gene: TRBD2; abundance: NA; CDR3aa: CASSPPSRGRGAGELFF; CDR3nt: TGTGCCAGCTCACCACCTTCTCGCGGGAGAGGGGCCGGGGAGCTGTTTTTT
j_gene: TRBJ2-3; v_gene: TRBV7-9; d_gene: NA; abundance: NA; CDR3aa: CASSLTESTDTQYF; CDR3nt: TGTGCCAGCAGCTTAACAGAAAGCACAGATACGCAGTATTTT
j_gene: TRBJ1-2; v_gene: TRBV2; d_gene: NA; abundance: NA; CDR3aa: CASSELGDYGYTF; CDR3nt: TGTGCCAGCAGTGAATTGGGGGATTATGGCTACACCTTC
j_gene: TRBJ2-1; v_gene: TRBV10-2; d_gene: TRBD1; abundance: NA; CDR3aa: CASRDDRDIYNEQFF; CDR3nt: TGCGCCAGCAGGGATGACAGGGATATTTACAATGAGCAGTTCTTC
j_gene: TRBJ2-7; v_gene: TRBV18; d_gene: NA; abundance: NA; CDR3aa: CASSPSKGPYEQYF; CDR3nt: TGTGCCAGCTCACCAAGTAAGGGGCCCTACGAGCAGTACTTC
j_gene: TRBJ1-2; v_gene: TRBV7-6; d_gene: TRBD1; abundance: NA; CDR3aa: CASSQGTGKNYGYTF; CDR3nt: TGTGCCAGCAGCCAGGGGACAGGGAAAAATTATGGCTACACCTTC
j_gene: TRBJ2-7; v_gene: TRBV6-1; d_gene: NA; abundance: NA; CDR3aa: CASSERGDRAPYEQYF; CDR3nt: TGTGCCAGCAGTGAAAGGGGGGACAGAGCCCCCTACGAGCAGTACTTC
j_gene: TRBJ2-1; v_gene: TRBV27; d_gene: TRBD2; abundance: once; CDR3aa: CASSPLAGDNSYNEQFF; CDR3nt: TGTGCCAGCAGTCCCTTAGCGGGGGACAACTCCTACAATGAGCAGTTCTTC
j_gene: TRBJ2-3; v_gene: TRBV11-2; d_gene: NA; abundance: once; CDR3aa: CASSLDLTDTSTDTQYF; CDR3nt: TGTGCCAGCAGCTTAGATCTTACGGACACTAGCACAGATACGCAGTATTTT
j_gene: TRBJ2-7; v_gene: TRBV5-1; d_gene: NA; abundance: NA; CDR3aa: CASSFEGVKDYLGYEQYF; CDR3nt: TGCGCCAGCAGCTTCGAGGGCGTTAAGGACTACTTGGGGTACGAGCAGTACTTC
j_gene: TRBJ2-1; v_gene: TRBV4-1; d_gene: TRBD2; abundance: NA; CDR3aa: CASSQEGGRAPEQFF; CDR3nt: TGCGCCAGCAGCCAAGAGGGCGGGAGGGCCCCCGAGCAGTTCTTC
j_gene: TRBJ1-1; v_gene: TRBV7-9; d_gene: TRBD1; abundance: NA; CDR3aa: CASSYRQGMNTEAFF; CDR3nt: TGTGCCAGCAGCTACCGACAGGGAATGAACACTGAAGCTTTCTTT
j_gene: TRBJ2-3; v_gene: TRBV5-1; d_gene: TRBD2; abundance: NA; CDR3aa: CASSPGLAGGTSTDTQYF; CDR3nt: TGCGCCAGCAGCCCTGGACTAGCGGGGGGGACTAGCACAGATACGCAGTATTTT
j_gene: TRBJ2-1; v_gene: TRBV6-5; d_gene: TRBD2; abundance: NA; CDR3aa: CASIRSGGAMNEQFF; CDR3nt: TGTGCCAGCATCAGGAGCGGGGGGGCGATGAATGAGCAGTTCTTC
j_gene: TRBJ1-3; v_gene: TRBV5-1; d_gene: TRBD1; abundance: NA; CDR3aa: CASSLDDRDGGNTIYF; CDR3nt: TGCGCCAGCAGCTTGGATGACAGGGACGGAGGAAACACCATATATTTT
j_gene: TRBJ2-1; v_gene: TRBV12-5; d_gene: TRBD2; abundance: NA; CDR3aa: CASGTNSGRALFSYNEQFF; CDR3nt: TGTGCTAGTGGGACTAATAGCGGGAGAGCCCTTTTCTCCTACAATGAGCAGTTCTTC
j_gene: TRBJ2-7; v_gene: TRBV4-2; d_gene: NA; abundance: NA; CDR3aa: CASSAPASYEQYF; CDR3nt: TGTGCCAGCAGTGCCCCCGCCTCCTACGAGCAGTACTTC
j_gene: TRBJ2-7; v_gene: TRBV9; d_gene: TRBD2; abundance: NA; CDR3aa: CASSVGLAGEQYF; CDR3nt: TGTGCCAGCAGCGTCGGACTAGCTGGCGAGCAGTACTTC
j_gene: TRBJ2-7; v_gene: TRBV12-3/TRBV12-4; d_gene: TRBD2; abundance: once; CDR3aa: CATRLAGDYEQYF; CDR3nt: TGTGCCACCAGACTAGCGGGAGACTACGAGCAGTACTTC
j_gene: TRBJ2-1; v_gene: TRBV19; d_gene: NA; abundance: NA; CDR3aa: CASNLAGVWNEQFF; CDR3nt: TGTGCCAGCAATCTAGCCGGGGTGTGGAATGAGCAGTTCTTC
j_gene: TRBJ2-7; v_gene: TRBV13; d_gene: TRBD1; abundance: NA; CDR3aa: CASSLGQGDYEQYF; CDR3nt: TGTGCCAGCAGCTTAGGCCAGGGGGACTACGAGCAGTACTTC
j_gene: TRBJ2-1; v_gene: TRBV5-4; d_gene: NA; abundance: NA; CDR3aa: CASSSPTSRTYNEQFF; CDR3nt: TGTGCCAGCAGCTCCCCCACCTCCCGCACCTACAATGAGCAGTTCTTC
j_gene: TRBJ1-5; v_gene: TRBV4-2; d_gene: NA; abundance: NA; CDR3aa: CASSQVASGNQPQHF; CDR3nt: TGTGCCAGCAGCCAAGTAGCGTCTGGCAATCAGCCCCAGCATTTT
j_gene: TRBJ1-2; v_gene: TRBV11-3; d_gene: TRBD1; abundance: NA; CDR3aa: CASSADRGGNYGYTF; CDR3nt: TGTGCCAGCAGCGCCGACAGGGGGGGTAACTATGGCTACACCTTC
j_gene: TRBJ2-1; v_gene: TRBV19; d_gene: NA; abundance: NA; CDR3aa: CASSTSSGTSYNEQFF; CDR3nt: TGTGCCAGTAGTACCTCCAGCGGTACCTCCTACAATGAGCAGTTCTTC
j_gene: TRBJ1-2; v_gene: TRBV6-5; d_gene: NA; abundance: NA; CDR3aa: CASSLTGNYGYTF; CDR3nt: TGTGCCAGCAGTCTGACAGGAAACTATGGCTACACCTTC
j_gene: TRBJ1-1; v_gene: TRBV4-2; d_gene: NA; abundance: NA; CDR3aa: CASSPIPGNGAEAFF; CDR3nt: TGTGCCAGCAGCCCGATCCCGGGGAACGGCGCTGAAGCTTTCTTT
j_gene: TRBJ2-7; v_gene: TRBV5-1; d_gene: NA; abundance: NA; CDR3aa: CASSFGGYEQYF; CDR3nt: TGCGCCAGCAGCTTCGGGGGCTACGAGCAGTACTTC
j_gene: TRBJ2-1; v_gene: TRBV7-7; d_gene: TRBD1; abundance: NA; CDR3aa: CASSPWTGMSNEQFF; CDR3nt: TGTGCTAGCAGCCCGTGGACAGGGATGTCGAATGAGCAGTTCTTC
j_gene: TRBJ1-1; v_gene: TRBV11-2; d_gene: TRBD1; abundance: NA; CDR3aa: CASSLLDRVNTEAFF; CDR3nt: TGTGCCAGCAGCCTCTTAGACAGGGTCAACACTGAAGCTTTCTTT
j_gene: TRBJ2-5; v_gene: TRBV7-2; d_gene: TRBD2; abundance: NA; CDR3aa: CASSLVRLAGHETQYF; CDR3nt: TGTGCCAGCAGCTTAGTGAGGCTAGCGGGACACGAGACCCAGTACTTC
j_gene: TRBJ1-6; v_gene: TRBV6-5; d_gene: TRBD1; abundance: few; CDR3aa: CASSLVTGGFSPLHF; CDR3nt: TGTGCCAGCAGCTTGGTGACAGGGGGCTTTTCACCCCTCCACTTT
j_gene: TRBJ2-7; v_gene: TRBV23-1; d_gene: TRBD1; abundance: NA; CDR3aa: CASSRIQGNPYEQYF; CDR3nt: TGCGCCAGCAGTCGAATACAGGGGAATCCCTACGAGCAGTACTTC
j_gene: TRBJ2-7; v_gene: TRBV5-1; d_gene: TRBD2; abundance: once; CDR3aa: CASSPRGGRKVYEQYF; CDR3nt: TGCGCCAGCAGCCCCCGGGGGGGCAGAAAGGTCTACGAGCAGTACTTC
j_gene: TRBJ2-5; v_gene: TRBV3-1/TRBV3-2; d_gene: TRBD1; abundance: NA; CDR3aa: CASSQVTGLGEETQYF; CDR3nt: TGTGCCAGCAGCCAAGTGACAGGGCTGGGGGAAGAGACCCAGTACTTC
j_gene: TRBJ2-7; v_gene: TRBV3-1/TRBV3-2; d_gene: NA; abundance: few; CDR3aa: CASSQDLFYEQYF; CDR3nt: TGTGCCAGCAGCCAAGACCTGTTTTACGAGCAGTACTTC
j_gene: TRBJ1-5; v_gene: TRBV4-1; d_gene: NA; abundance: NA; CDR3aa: CASSQVWQGDQPQHF; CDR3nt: TGCGCCAGCAGCCAAGTCTGGCAGGGCGATCAGCCCCAGCATTTT
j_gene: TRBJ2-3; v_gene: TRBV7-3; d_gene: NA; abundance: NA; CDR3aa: CASSSRTGGTDTQYF; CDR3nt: TGTGCCAGCAGCTCCCGGACTGGGGGCACAGATACGCAGTATTTT
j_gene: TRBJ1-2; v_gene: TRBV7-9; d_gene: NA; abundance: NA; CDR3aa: CASSSYRTNYGYTF; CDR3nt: TGTGCCAGCAGCTCATACAGGACTAACTATGGCTACACCTTC
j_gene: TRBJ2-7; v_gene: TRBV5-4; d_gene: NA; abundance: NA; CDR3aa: CASSPRFGSYEQYF; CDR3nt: TGTGCCAGCAGCCCCCGCTTCGGCTCCTACGAGCAGTACTTC
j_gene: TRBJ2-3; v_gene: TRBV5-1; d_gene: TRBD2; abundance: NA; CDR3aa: CASSLYQGLSGRTDTQYF; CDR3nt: TGCGCCAGCAGCTTATATCAGGGGCTCAGCGGGAGAACAGATACGCAGTATTTT
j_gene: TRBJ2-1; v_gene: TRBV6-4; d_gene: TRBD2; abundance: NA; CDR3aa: CASSDLAGGSYNEQFF; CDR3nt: TGTGCCAGCAGTGACCTAGCGGGAGGGTCCTACAATGAGCAGTTCTTC